This TCR beta chain was obtained from a study of radiation and T cells in renal cell carcinoma. The germline V gene has CDR1 SEHNR and CDR2 FQNEAQ (reference sequence). The trim removed 6 bases at V and 2 bases at J, leaving 6 bases unmatched. CDR3 length: 15 residues. Generated by immunoSEQ multiplex PCR, the TCRdb table keeps only in-frame clones and is missing some. This sample has 140,000 or so clones, with approximately 86% found just once. Time point noted: blood 4 weeks post-SBRT, at nephrectomy. The treatment denotes: 15 Gy SBRT to primary tumor, nephrectomy 4 weeks later. Sequenced material: blood, taken from a patient whose treatment included radiotherapy and nephrectomy. The chain couples TRBV7-9 to TRBJ2-2, with 7 bases identical to TRBD1. This receptor was taken from a woman aged 50 to 65 with renal cell carcinoma. The CDR3 loop reads CASRHNRGNTGELFF. DNA for the CDR3: TGTGCCAGCAGACACAACAGGGGAAACACCGGGGAGCTGTTTTTT.